The 2 T cell receptor beta chains below come from one sample, sequenced in a study of CD8+CD57+ T cells in acquired aplastic anemia. CDR3 and TCR beta VDJ profiling relied on genomic DNA as the template. TCRdb reprocessed the reads with MiXCR, giving one entry per CDR3 protein. The data contain roughly 170,000 distinct CDR3 sequences, about 44% of them singletons. Selection for sequencing was limited to patients who had shown CD8+CD57+ cell expansion by flow cytometry. The material sequenced was sorted CD4+, CD8+, or CD8+CD57+ T cells (not recorded which) from PBMCs. These receptors originate from a human donor with aplastic anemia.

This chain links TRBV19 with TRBJ1-4; 9 bases line up with TRBD1. The trim removed 6 bases at V and 6 bases at J, leaving 5 bases unmatched. Germline V gene data show CDR1 as LNHDA and CDR2 as SQIVND (reference sequence). This CDR3 comprises 14 residues. CDR3 loop: CASSPGTGHEKLFF. The CDR3 bases are TGTGCCAGTAGCCCCGGGACAGGGCATGAAAAACTGTTTTTT.

The J gene is TRBJ2-5, the V gene TRBV24-1; 12 nucleotides match TRBD1. V lost 7 bases, J lost 1 base, and 3 bases stayed unmatched. The CDR3 contains 15 residues. Germline CDR1 KGHDR, CDR2 SFDVKD. This CDR3 reads CATRGTGGFQETQYF. The CDR3 nucleotides are TGTGCCACCAGGGGGACAGGGGGCTTCCAAGAGACCCAGTACTTC.